Shown below are 11 T cell receptor beta chains from a single sample sequenced in a study of radiation and T cells in renal cell carcinoma. This sample's time point: blood 4 weeks post-SBRT, at nephrectomy. As to treatment: 15 Gy SBRT to primary tumor, nephrectomy 4 weeks later. The repertoire was sequenced with immunoSEQ multiplex PCR; TCRdb's copy has only in-frame clones and lacks some. The sample carries about 78,000 clones, roughly nine tenths recorded once. This specimen consisted of blood, obtained from a patient whose treatment included radiotherapy and nephrectomy. The receptors come from a woman aged 70-85 years with renal cell carcinoma.

The V gene is TRBV7-2, the J gene TRBJ2-1; weak D call: TRBD1 (7 bases). V dropped 10 bases and J dropped 9 bases, with 22 bases sitting between them. This CDR3 region has 14 residues. Germline V gene lookup returns CDR1 SGHTA and CDR2 FQGNSA. This CDR3 is CATQRAGGRREQFF. The CDR3 nucleotides are TGTGCCACCCAACGGGCAGGGGGGAGACGTGAGCAGTTCTTC.

The chain links TRBV7-2 to TRBJ2-4, with D possibly being TRBD1 or TRBD2 (5 bases each). The germline gives CDR1 SGHTA, CDR2 FQGNSA. Deletions cut 5 bases from V and 7 bases from J, with 12 bases between. This CDR3 region has 13 residues. The CDR3 protein is CASSPNRGNIQYF. CDR3 nucleotides: TGTGCCAGCAGCCCAAACCGGGGCAACATTCAGTACTTC.

The V call is TRBV30, the J call TRBJ1-2; D is unresolved. The V end was cut by 0 bases, the J end by 4 bases, with 9 bases between. Looked up from germline, CDR1 is GTSNPN and CDR2 is SVGIG (reference sequence). CDR3 length: 13 amino acids. The CDR3 spells CAWSVRVSYGYTF. For the CDR3, the DNA is TGTGCCTGGAGTGTACGGGTTTCCTATGGCTACACCTTC. The full variable domain, with the rest looked up from reference TRBV30 and TRBJ1-2, is SQTIHQWPATLVQPVGSPLSLECTVEGTSNPNLYWYRQAAGRGLQLLFYSVGIGQISSEVPQNLSASRPQDRQFILSSKKLLLSDSGFYLCAWSVRVSYGYTFGSGTRLTVV.

Comment on this clone: A junction boundary mismatches the germline segment, possibly from a read error. V is TRBV7-7 and J is TRBJ2-7; possible D gene TRBD1, 5 bases. Germline assignment: CDR1 SSHAT and CDR2 FNYEAQ (reference sequence). The CDR3 length is 15 residues. CDR3 DNA: TGTGCTAGCAGCTTAGGTATAGGGGCTACGGACGAGCAGTACTTC. It specifies CASSLGIGATDEQYF. The full variable domain, its missing parts supplied by reference TRBV7-7 and TRBJ2-7, is GAGVSQSPRYKVTKRGQDVTLRCDPISSHATLYWYQQALGQGPEFLTYFNYEAQPDKSGLPSDRFSAERPEGSISTLTIQRTEQRDSAMYRCASSLGIGATDEQYFGPGTRLTVT.

The V and J genes are TRBV2 and TRBJ1-1, with D perhaps TRBD1 (6 bases). CDR1 is SNHLY and CDR2 is FYNNEI in the germline V gene. The ends were cut back, 4 bases at V and 4 bases at J, with 10 bases in the middle. The CDR3 totals 13 residues. In DNA, the CDR3 is TGTGCCAGCAGTGGCAGAGGGGGCACTGAAGCTTTCTTT. Residues: CASSGRGGTEAFF.

The J gene is TRBJ2-3, the V gene TRBV18, with TRBD2 identical over 10 bases. V trimming: 2 bases; J trimming: 1 base; junction bases outside the gene matches: 3. The germline V gene encodes CDR1 KGHSH and CDR2 LQKENI. The CDR3 runs to 16 residues. DNA for the CDR3: TGTGCCAGCTCACCAATCGGACTAGCGGGCACAGATACGCAGTATTTT. Translated, it gives CASSPIGLAGTDTQYF.

This chain connects TRBV7-9 to TRBJ1-4; weak D call: TRBD1 (5 bases). CDR1 and CDR2 (germline): SEHNR, FQNEAQ (reference sequence). The CDR3 runs 15 residues. Trimming cost V 1 base and J 4 bases, with 10 bases left between them. The CDR3 bases are TGTGCCAGCAGCTTAGAAGGGACGGTTAATGAAAAACTGTTTTTT. Its protein product is CASSLEGTVNEKLFF.

This clone was seen a few times. The V gene is TRBV30, the J gene TRBJ1-1, with D perhaps matching TRBD1 (5 bases). Germline CDR1 and CDR2: GTSNPN and SVGIG (reference sequence). The CDR3 is 13 residues long. Trimming pared 6 bases from V and 5 bases from J, leaving 16 bases between. The CDR3: CACRGVGNTEAFF. Written as DNA, the CDR3 is TGTGCCTGTAGAGGGGTAGGTAATACTGAAGCTTTCTTT.

Here the CDR3 reads CASSQDPAGSINEKLFF. The CDR3 DNA is TGTGCCAGCAGCCAAGACCCCGCAGGGTCTATAAATGAAAAACTGTTTTTT. V is TRBV4-2 and J is TRBJ1-4, with D possibly matching TRBD1 (5 bases). The CDR3 totals 17 residues. The germline CDR1 and CDR2 sequences are LGHNA and YNFKEQ. V lost 0 bases, J lost 5 bases, and 16 bases lay in between.

V gene TRBV30 combines with J gene TRBJ1-2; the match to TRBD1 covers 8 bases. This CDR3 region has 14 residues. CDR1 is GTSNPN and CDR2 is SVGIG in the germline V gene (reference sequence). Germline trimming cut 0 bases from V and 3 bases from J; bases unmatched to any gene: 3. The CDR3 here is CAWSVLTGDYGYTF. CDR3 sequence (DNA): TGTGCCTGGAGTGTATTGACAGGGGACTATGGCTACACCTTC.

The V gene is TRBV20-1, the J gene TRBJ1-1; D gene ambiguous. CDR1 is DFQATT, CDR2 SNEGSKA, per germline (reference sequence). CDR3 length: 11 amino acids. Trimming removed 5 bases at V and 5 bases at J, with 9 bases between. CDR3 loop: CSAQERTEAFF. The CDR3, as DNA: TGCAGTGCTCAAGAAAGGACTGAAGCTTTCTTT.